The sequence of this TCR beta chain was determined in a study of blood T cell repertoires in COVID-19. At the level of the study: PBMCs, B-cell-depleted T cells, or T cells were the source of the cDNA or gDNA that made up the material.

This study enrolled people aged roughly 18 to 90 from 20 to 25 US geographic areas. Repertoires were generated with immunoSEQ multiplex PCR, while TCRdb's copy carries only in-frame clones and drops some. Of 330,000 or so clones in the sample, roughly 84% were seen once. Germline trimming cut 7 bases from V and 4 bases from J; bases unmatched to any gene: 7. Germline V gene lookup returns CDR1 SGHRS and CDR2 YFSETQ. The CDR3 has 15 amino acids. The V and J genes are TRBV5-1 and TRBJ2-1, with TRBD1 identical over 11 bases. This sequence was found in a woman aged 25-40 years who had recovered from COVID-19. The source material was PBMCs or T cells enriched from blood (not recorded which). The CDR3 DNA reads as TGCGCCAGCGGATTTGGGACAGGGGGATACAATGAGCAGTTCTTC. Translated: CASGFGTGGYNEQFF.